The 4 T cell receptor beta chains reported below all come from one sample, sequenced in a study of PD-1 blockade in classical Hodgkin lymphoma. Sample time point: newly diagnosed, previously untreated cHL patient sample. TCRdb's table, derived via immunoSEQ multiplex PCR, lists solely in-frame clones and lacks some. The sample lists 30,000 or so clones, more than 85% seen once, with 3% to 4% in the top ten. Sequencing was performed on peripheral blood mononuclear cells (PBMCs). The receptors were sampled from a human donor with classical Hodgkin lymphoma.

This chain links TRBV7-2 with TRBJ2-5, with a possible D match to TRBD2 (6 bases). This CDR3 is 18 amino acids long. Germline V lookup: CDR1 SGHTA, CDR2 FQGNSA. Trimming took off 0 bases at V and 5 bases at J, with 22 bases between the two ends. CDR3 region: CASSLAPPRGGEVETQYF. For the CDR3, the DNA is TGTGCCAGCAGCTTAGCCCCACCGCGCGGAGGGGAAGTGGAGACCCAGTACTTC. Full variable domain (outside the CDR3, taken from reference TRBV7-2 and TRBJ2-5): GAGVSQSPSNKVTEKGKDVELRCDPISGHTALYWYRQSLGQGLEFLIYFQGNSAPDKSGLPSDRFSAERTGGSVSTLTIQRTQQEDSAVYLCASSLAPPRGGEVETQYFGPGTRLLVL.

The rearrangement joins TRBV9 to TRBJ2-7; 10 nucleotides align to TRBD1. The V gene end was trimmed by 0 bases and the J gene end by 4 bases; junction bases not matched to a gene: 7. Looked up from germline, CDR1 is SGDLS and CDR2 is YYNGEE. The CDR3 sequence is 16 residues long. This CDR3 is CASSVAVGTGVYEQYF. The CDR3 bases are TGTGCCAGCAGCGTAGCGGTCGGGACAGGGGTGTACGAGCAGTACTTC.

The genes are TRBV5-1 and TRBJ2-5; TRBD2 aligns across 8 bases. With 2 bases clipped from V and 1 base from J, the junction kept 7 bases outside the gene matches. Per germline, CDR1 SGHRS and CDR2 YFSETQ. This CDR3 has 16 amino acids. CDR3 nucleotides: TGCGCCAGCAGCTTCCTAGCGGGCTTCATCCAAGAGACCCAGTACTTC. This encodes CASSFLAGFIQETQYF. The full variable domain, in which reference TRBV5-1 and TRBJ2-5 provide the parts outside the CDR3, is KAGVTQTPRYLIKTRGQQVTLSCSPISGHRSVSWYQQTPGQGLQFLFEYFSETQRNKGNFPGRFSGRQFSNSRSEMNVSTLELGDSALYLCASSFLAGFIQETQYFGPGTRLLVL.

The V call is TRBV7-6, the J call TRBJ2-1, with 14 bases aligning to TRBD2. Germline lookup yields CDR1 SGHVS and CDR2 FNYEAQ. V was pared by 5 bases and J by 3 bases, with 3 bases of the junction left unmatched. The CDR3 is 16 amino acids. The CDR3 coding sequence is TGTGCCAGCAGCCTTGGGACTAGCGGGAGCTACAATGAGCAGTTCTTC. It translates to CASSLGTSGSYNEQFF.